These 16 T cell receptor beta chains were sequenced from one sample in a study of T cell repertoires in cytomegalovirus infection. TCRdb redid the calling of the reads with MiXCR, one entry per CDR3 protein. The table includes almost 300,000 distinct CDR3 sequences, approximately 8.9% detected once. Sequencing was carried out using PBMCs. Receptor source: a human donor in good health (CMV status not recorded). Some clones in this sample may be carry-over from other donors' samples.

This clonotype has a count of ten or more. The J gene is TRBJ2-3, the V gene TRBV4-1, with D perhaps TRBD2 (5 bases). Between the trimmed V and J ends, which lost 1 base and 7 bases, there was a span of 12 bases. Per germline, CDR1 MGHRA and CDR2 YSYEKL. This CDR3 contains 14 residues. Here the CDR3 reads CASSQGSRGNTQYF. CDR3 DNA sequence: TGCGCCAGCAGCCAAGGGTCCCGGGGAAATACGCAGTATTTT.

This clonotype was observed at least ten times. The gene calls are TRBV28 and TRBJ2-3; D ambiguous. Germline loops: CDR1 MDHEN, CDR2 SYDVKM. The V gene lost 3 bases and the J gene lost 3 bases, with 10 bases spanning the gap. CDR3 length: 14 amino acids. CDR3 DNA sequence: TGTGCCAGCAGTTTTCGGGTTCGAACAGATACGCAGTATTTT. Its protein product is CASSFRVRTDTQYF.

V usage is TRBV2 and J usage is TRBJ2-3; D call uncertain. This CDR3 region has 15 residues. Trimming cost V 0 bases and J 4 bases, with 11 bases left between them. CDR1 is SNHLY and CDR2 is FYNNEI in the germline V gene. CDR3 amino acids: CASSEARKVADTQYF. The CDR3 DNA reads TGTGCCAGCAGTGAAGCGCGGAAAGTGGCAGATACGCAGTATTTT.

Only a few counts were recorded for this clonotype. J is TRBJ1-2 and V is TRBV12-5, with D unresolved. The CDR3 runs to 13 residues. Germline values: CDR1 LGHNT, CDR2 FRNRAP. Trimming cost V 1 base and J 1 base, with 4 bases left between them. In nucleotides, the CDR3 is TGTGCTAGTGGTTTGGCCGGTAACTATGGCTACACCTTC. As protein: CASGLAGNYGYTF.

This clonotype showed up many times. The V and J genes are TRBV19 and TRBJ2-3; 7 bases fit TRBD1. The CDR3 has 14 amino acids. Germline V CDR1 and CDR2: LNHDA, SQIVND (reference sequence). The junction had 7 bases not matched to a gene; V was cut back by 4 bases and J by 6 bases. The CDR3 protein is CASSKTGPTDTQYF. In DNA form, the CDR3 reads TGTGCCAGTAGTAAGACAGGGCCCACGGATACGCAGTATTTT.

This clonotype was counted at least ten times. The chain carries TRBV9 and TRBJ2-1; 15 bases align to TRBD2. The CDR3 extends over 20 amino acids. The trim removed 4 bases at V and 0 bases at J, leaving 11 bases unmatched. CDR1 is SGDLS and CDR2 is YYNGEE in the germline V gene. CDR3 in amino acids: CASSPRTSGGADSSYNEQFF. In DNA form, the CDR3 reads TGTGCCAGCAGCCCCCGGACTAGCGGGGGGGCCGATAGCTCCTACAATGAGCAGTTCTTC.

The table lists this clonotype with many counts. The rearrangement links TRBV29-1 to TRBJ2-6; 8 positions match TRBD1. Germline values: CDR1 SQVTM, CDR2 ANQGSEA. The CDR3 loop spans 15 amino acids. Trimming removed 6 bases from V and 4 bases from J; junction bases left unmatched: 8. The CDR3 loop is CSVGTGRVGANVLTF. For the CDR3, the DNA is TGCAGCGTAGGGACAGGCCGGGTGGGGGCCAACGTCCTGACTTTC.

This clonotype was counted at least ten times. CDR3: CSARGGSGGTTDTQYF. DNA for the CDR3: TGCAGTGCTAGAGGCGGTAGCGGGGGGACCACAGATACGCAGTATTTT. The chain has TRBV20-1 and TRBJ2-3; 10 positions match TRBD2. Germline V gene data show CDR1 as DFQATT and CDR2 as SNEGSKA (reference sequence). With 1 base clipped from V and 2 bases from J, the junction kept 6 bases outside the gene matches. The CDR3 loop spans 16 amino acids.

The rearrangement links TRBV11-2 to TRBJ2-7; TRBD1 agrees at 8 bases. The germline CDR1 and CDR2 sequences are SGHAT and FQNNGV. Losses at the gene ends were 5 bases for V and 2 bases for J; bases not matched to a gene: 8. The CDR3 has 15 amino acids. CDR3 nucleotides: TGTGCCAGCAGCCCCACAGGGGGAAGGACCTACGAGCAGTACTTC. Its translation is CASSPTGGRTYEQYF.

This clonotype was recorded at least ten times. The chain uses TRBV7-2 and TRBJ1-1; D perhaps matches TRBD1 (6 bases). The V gene's germline CDR1 is SGHTA and CDR2 FQGNSA. The CDR3 covers 16 residues. With 5 bases removed from V and 1 base from J, the gap between germline ends came to 17 bases. The CDR3 DNA sequence: TGTGCCAGCAGCCCGAGGGGGAGATGGACGAACACTGAAGCTTTCTTT. As protein: CASSPRGRWTNTEAFF.

This clonotype has more than one count but fewer than ten. This chain links TRBV20-1 with TRBJ2-3; no reliable D call. CDR3 length: 11 residues. Per the germline V gene, CDR1 is DFQATT and CDR2 is SNEGSKA (reference sequence). The V end lost 3 bases, the J end lost 2 bases, and 3 bases lay between the germline ends. Here the CDR3 reads CSARVTDTQYF. DNA of the CDR3: TGCAGTGCTAGGGTCACAGATACGCAGTATTTT.

V usage is TRBV3-1 and J usage is TRBJ1-6, with 7 bases that match TRBD1. Unmatched junction bases numbered 6, after V lost 1 base and J lost 9 bases. This CDR3 has 15 amino acids. CDR1 LGHDT and CDR2 YNNKEL come from the germline V gene (reference sequence). The CDR3 sequence is CASSQAKGAISPLHF. CDR3 DNA: TGTGCCAGCAGCCAAGCAAAGGGGGCGATTTCACCCCTCCACTTT.

Ten or more counts support this clonotype. The gene calls are TRBV7-2 and TRBJ2-1, with a weak D call TRBD2 (6 bases). V was cut by 5 bases and J by 8 bases, with 22 bases left in between. Germline CDR1 SGHTA, CDR2 FQGNSA. This CDR3 contains 16 residues. CDR3 nucleotide sequence: TGTGCCAGCAGCACCGGACTGGGGGGTATGATACATGAGCAGTTCTTC. Its translation is CASSTGLGGMIHEQFF.

In this sample, this clonotype turned up a few times. V usage is TRBV15 and J usage is TRBJ1-6; D might be TRBD1 (6 bases). Germline CDR1 and CDR2: LNHNV and YYDKDF (reference sequence). Trimming removed 0 bases from V and 0 bases from J, with 21 bases in between. The CDR3 contains 21 residues. The CDR3 DNA follows: TGTGCCACCAGCAGAGATCCTAGTCAGGGGCTACCAAGCTCCTATAATTCACCCCTCCACTTT. Protein sequence: CATSRDPSQGLPSSYNSPLHF.

This clonotype was seen repeatedly, ten times or more. V and J are TRBV3-1 and TRBJ1-1; D gene uncertain. The V end lost 0 bases, the J end lost 3 bases, and 8 bases lay between the germline ends. This CDR3 has 14 residues. Germline CDR1 is LGHDT and CDR2 is YNNKEL (reference sequence). The CDR3 DNA reads as TGTGCCAGCAGCCAAGAGGGAACTTACACTGAAGCTTTCTTT. This gives the protein CASSQEGTYTEAFF.

This clonotype was seen repeatedly, ten times or more. This rearrangement joins TRBV15 to TRBJ1-6; D is uncertain. CDR1 is LNHNV and CDR2 is YYDKDF in the germline V gene (reference sequence). The CDR3 sequence is 13 residues long. V lost 8 bases to trimming and J lost 2 bases, with 7 bases between them. The CDR3 DNA follows: TGTGCCACCGGACGGACCTATAATTCACCCCTCCACTTT. Its protein product is CATGRTYNSPLHF.